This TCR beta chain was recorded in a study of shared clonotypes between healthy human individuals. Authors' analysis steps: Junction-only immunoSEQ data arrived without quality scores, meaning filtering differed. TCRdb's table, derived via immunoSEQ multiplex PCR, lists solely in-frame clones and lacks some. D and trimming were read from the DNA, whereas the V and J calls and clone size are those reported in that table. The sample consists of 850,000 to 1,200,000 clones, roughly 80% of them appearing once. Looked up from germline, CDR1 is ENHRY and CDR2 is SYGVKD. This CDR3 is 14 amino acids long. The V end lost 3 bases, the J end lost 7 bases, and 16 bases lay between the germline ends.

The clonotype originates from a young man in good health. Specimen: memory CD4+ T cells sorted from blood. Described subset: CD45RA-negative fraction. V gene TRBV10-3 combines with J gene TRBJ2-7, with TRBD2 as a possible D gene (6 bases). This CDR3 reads CAISDSLEGREQYF. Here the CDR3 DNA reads TGTGCCATCAGTGACTCGTTGGAGGGCAGGGAGCAGTACTTC.